This T cell receptor (beta chain) appears in the sequencing data of a study of cytomegalovirus exposure and HLA in healthy donors. Study-wide results and caveats: Associated with cytomegalovirus, according to the listing, were 170 or so TCR beta chains. Indistinguishability led to the exclusion of some V segments, TRBV6-2 and TRBV6-3 included.

The CDR3 length is 14 residues. The germline CDR1 and CDR2 sequences are GTSNPN and SVGIG (reference sequence). V lost 2 bases to trimming and J lost 8 bases, with 18 bases between them. A word on this clone: What it binds is unknown.

In the PCR, 60 Vbeta and 13 Jbeta primers were used. Sequencing was performed with immunoSEQ multiplex PCR; in TCRdb, only in-frame clones are kept and a portion is missing. The record lists approximately 130,000 clones, of which the ten most abundant hold 2%. The sequenced material came from PBMCs. The chain combines TRBV30 with TRBJ1-1; a weak D match, TRBD1 (5 bases). This receptor was identified in a woman aged 55-70 years in good health and CMV-seronegative. CDR3 amino acids: CAWSYGGFRVEAFF. The DNA for the CDR3 is TGTGCCTGGAGTTACGGTGGTTTCAGGGTCGAAGCTTTCTTT.